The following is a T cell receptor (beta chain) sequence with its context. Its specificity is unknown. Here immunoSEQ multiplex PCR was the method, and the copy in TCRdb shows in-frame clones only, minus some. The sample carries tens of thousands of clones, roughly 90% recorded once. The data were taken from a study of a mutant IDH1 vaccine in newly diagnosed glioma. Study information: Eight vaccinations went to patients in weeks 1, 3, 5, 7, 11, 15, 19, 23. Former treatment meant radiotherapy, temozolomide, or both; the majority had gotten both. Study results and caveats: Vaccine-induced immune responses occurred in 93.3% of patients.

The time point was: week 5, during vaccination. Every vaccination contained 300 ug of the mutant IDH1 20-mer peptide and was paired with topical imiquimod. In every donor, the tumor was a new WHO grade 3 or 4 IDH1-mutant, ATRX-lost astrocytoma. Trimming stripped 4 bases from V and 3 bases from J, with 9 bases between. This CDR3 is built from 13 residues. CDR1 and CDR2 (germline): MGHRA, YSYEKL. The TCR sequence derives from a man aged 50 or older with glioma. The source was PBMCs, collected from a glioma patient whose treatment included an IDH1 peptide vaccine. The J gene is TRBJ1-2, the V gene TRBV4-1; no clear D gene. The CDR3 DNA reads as TGCGCCAGCAGCCTTGCAGGTGACTATGGCTACACCTTC. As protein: CASSLAGDYGYTF.